This is a list of T cell receptor beta chains from one sample in a study of blood T cell repertoires in COVID-19. Sequencing used immunoSEQ multiplex PCR; TCRdb keeps in-frame clones, though not all of them. The top ten hold around 3.2% of the sample, which has around 250,000 clones, 80% to 90% seen once. The source material was PBMCs or T cells enriched from blood (not recorded which). Source of these receptors: a woman aged 40-49 years who had been exposed to COVID-19. CDR3s leave out the opening cysteine and the closing phenylalanine or tryptophan. Each record gives: clone size, V gene, CDR3 protein. Part of the rows lack a size; the others show once, few, many or a class for expanded clones.

size: -; V: TRBV10-3; CDR3: AISESGMGAF
size: -; V: TRBV7-2; CDR3: ASSQQGAYTEAF
size: -; V: TRBV12-3/TRBV12-4; CDR3: ASSTDRGTEAF
size: -; V: TRBV4-2; CDR3: ASSQLRTVNSGNTIY
size: -; V: TRBV18; CDR3: ASSPMDRGLRMTNEKLF
size: -; V: TRBV7-2; CDR3: ASSPGHGYQPQH
size: -; V: TRBV7-2; CDR3: ASSPGSSGSDEQF
size: -; V: TRBV5-1; CDR3: ASSLGGQGVYEQY
size: -; V: TRBV29-1; CDR3: SVEWSGGPTDTQY
size: -; V: TRBV7-2; CDR3: ASSQQTGGGDTQY
size: once; V: TRBV28; CDR3: ASSSPTVEVYNSGANVLT
size: -; V: TRBV6-2/TRBV6-3; CDR3: ASSYGPTGTDTQY
size: -; V: TRBV7-8; CDR3: ASSFNLRGYT
size: -; V: TRBV24-1; CDR3: ATRGGVQETQY
size: -; V: TRBV15; CDR3: ATGYRGGSQTQY
size: -; V: TRBV7-6; CDR3: ASSPLPPPSYNEQF
size: -; V: TRBV4-2; CDR3: ASSGLGGAGELF
size: -; V: TRBV28; CDR3: ASSLVNLDNEQF
size: -; V: TRBV28; CDR3: ASSLAGPGAF
size: once; V: TRBV6-1; CDR3: ASIEAGGVTDTQY
size: many; V: TRBV28; CDR3: ASSPTGGNGYT
size: -; V: TRBV19; CDR3: ASSIDSGDEQF
size: few; V: TRBV5-1; CDR3: ASSLATGTGGYGYT
size: -; V: TRBV7-2; CDR3: ASRPETGGSDNEQF
size: once; V: TRBV28; CDR3: ASSSASGNHNEQF
size: -; V: TRBV5-4; CDR3: ASSSRTGENEKLF
size: -; V: TRBV15; CDR3: ATSRASGGTYNEQF
size: -; V: TRBV7-2; CDR3: ASSLARRAETQY
size: -; V: TRBV5-1; CDR3: ASSLSGTTDTQY
size: few; V: TRBV5-4; CDR3: ASSLGQNNSPLH
size: -; V: TRBV28; CDR3: ASSLVGGGYT
size: -; V: TRBV30; CDR3: AWDRNERGIYNEQF
size: once; V: TRBV7-9; CDR3: ASSQTGGETQY
size: -; V: TRBV5-4; CDR3: ASKRDRGQETQY
size: -; V: TRBV4-3; CDR3: ASSQYPGTQPY
size: -; V: TRBV2; CDR3: ASRRGGGYT
size: -; V: TRBV5-6; CDR3: ASSQTGGAKNIQY